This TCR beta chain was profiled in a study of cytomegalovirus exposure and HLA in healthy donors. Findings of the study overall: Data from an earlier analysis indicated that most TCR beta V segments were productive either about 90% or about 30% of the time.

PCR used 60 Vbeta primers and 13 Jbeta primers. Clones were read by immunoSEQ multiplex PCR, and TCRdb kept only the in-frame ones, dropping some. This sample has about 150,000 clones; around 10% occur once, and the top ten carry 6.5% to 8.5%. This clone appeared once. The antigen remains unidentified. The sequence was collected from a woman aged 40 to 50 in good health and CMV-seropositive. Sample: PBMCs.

The CDR3 loop is CASSFIGGGETQYF. CDR3 in DNA: TGTGCCAGCAGCTTCATCGGGGGAGGGGAGACCCAGTACTTC. The V gene is TRBV6-1, the J gene TRBJ2-5; the match to TRBD2 covers 7 bases. The germline CDR1 and CDR2 sequences are MNHNS and SASEGT. The CDR3 runs 14 residues. The trim removed 6 bases at V and 5 bases at J, leaving 9 bases unmatched.